This is a list of T cell receptor beta chains from one sample in a study of blood T cells in healthy people across ages. Each CDR3 protein gets one entry after TCRdb re-called the 5' RACE reads with MiXCR. The profile shows more than 800,000 distinct CDR3 sequences, 35% to 55% of them singletons. The sequenced sample was blood. All receptors derive from an older woman in good health. Each CDR3 is given without its conserved first and last residue. The order of the fields is J gene, V gene, clone size, CDR3 protein. A clone size is listed for some rows: how often the clone was seen (once, few, many), or a class if it is expanded.

j_gene: TRBJ2-5; v_gene: TRBV20-1; abundance: NA; CDR3aa: SARDPPGKETQY
j_gene: TRBJ2-3; v_gene: TRBV27; abundance: NA; CDR3aa: ASKRDAGTQY
j_gene: TRBJ2-5; v_gene: TRBV20-1; abundance: few; CDR3aa: SARLAIRETQY
j_gene: TRBJ1-1; v_gene: TRBV27; abundance: NA; CDR3aa: ASSLSASLNTEAF
j_gene: NA; v_gene: TRBV20-1; abundance: NA; CDR3aa: SAAPWTEGRETQY
j_gene: TRBJ2-1; v_gene: TRBV20-1; abundance: NA; CDR3aa: SARDPGGRGSYNEQF
j_gene: TRBJ2-1; v_gene: TRBV29-1; abundance: NA; CDR3aa: SVERQIQYNEQF
j_gene: TRBJ2-7; v_gene: TRBV9; abundance: few; CDR3aa: ASSAGLAVYEQY
j_gene: TRBJ2-1; v_gene: TRBV5-1; abundance: NA; CDR3aa: ASSLEKTSGRDNEQF
j_gene: TRBJ2-5; v_gene: TRBV20-1; abundance: NA; CDR3aa: SASLAGAGVETQY
j_gene: TRBJ2-5; v_gene: TRBV15; abundance: few; CDR3aa: ATSDSSRETQY
j_gene: TRBJ2-6; v_gene: TRBV6-5; abundance: NA; CDR3aa: ASSLRPTNSGANVLT
j_gene: TRBJ1-2; v_gene: TRBV29-1; abundance: few; CDR3aa: SVTQTGGKGYT
j_gene: TRBJ1-6; v_gene: TRBV20-1; abundance: few; CDR3aa: SARDASAPSSYNSPLH
j_gene: TRBJ2-5; v_gene: TRBV11-2; abundance: few; CDR3aa: ASSPGGTPRYQETQY
j_gene: TRBJ1-5; v_gene: TRBV29-1; abundance: NA; CDR3aa: SVAPGSGDNQPQH
j_gene: TRBJ2-1; v_gene: TRBV20-1; abundance: NA; CDR3aa: SGRTLAGDGHSSYNEQF
j_gene: TRBJ2-7; v_gene: TRBV27; abundance: NA; CDR3aa: ASSPRDGLEQY
j_gene: TRBJ2-4; v_gene: TRBV15; abundance: NA; CDR3aa: ATSRDLAGENIQY
j_gene: TRBJ2-3; v_gene: TRBV20-1; abundance: few; CDR3aa: SASKSTDTQY